This T cell receptor (beta chain) was found in a study of blood T cell repertoires in COVID-19. Study-level background: In each case, the material was cDNA or gDNA derived from T cells, B-cell-depleted T cells, or PBMCs.

Germline V gene data show CDR1 as SGHRS and CDR2 as YFSETQ. This CDR3 is built from 13 residues. V gave up 5 bases and J gave up 10 bases; unmatched junction bases: 6. Categorization into cohorts depended on clinical history that participants reported. Libraries were prepared by immunoSEQ multiplex PCR; TCRdb keeps only in-frame clonotypes and omits some of them. The sample lists approximately 210,000 clones, approximately 73% occurring once. This chain uses TRBV5-1 with TRBJ2-2; 9 bases agree with TRBD1. The specimen sequenced was PBMCs or T cells enriched from blood (not recorded which). This TCR was recovered from a woman aged 50 to 65 with acute COVID-19. CDR3 in amino acids: CASSREQGAELFF. In DNA form, the CDR3 reads TGCGCCAGCAGTAGAGAACAGGGGGCGGAGCTGTTTTTT.